Each of the 32 T cell receptor beta chains below was sequenced from the same sample in a study of vaccination effects on CD4 cells after COVID-19. These receptors' targets are unknown. The culture ran for 10 days, and then CD4+ T cells were isolated. Everyone in the study got two shots of either the BNT162b2 or mRNA-1273 vaccine. The protocol was immunoSEQ multiplex PCR, while the TCRdb copy is restricted to in-frame clones and leaves out a portion. The sample records under 55,000 clones, 65% to 80% being singletons. This material consisted of CD4+ T cells from PBMCs cultured without peptide, taken after COVID-19 vaccination. All receptors derive from a human donor who received a COVID-19 vaccine.

The table lists this clone with a few counts. The V and J genes are TRBV7-2 and TRBJ2-5; TRBD2 agrees at 9 bases. Trimming cost V 3 bases and J 5 bases; bases outside gene matches: 1. CDR3 length: 13 residues. CDR1 is SGHTA, CDR2 FQGNSA, per germline. CDR3 sequence (DNA): TGTGCCAGCAGCTTTGCGGGGGGGGAGACCCAGTACTTC. This codes for CASSFAGGETQYF.

J is TRBJ1-1 and V is TRBV7-2; possible D gene TRBD1, 5 bases. This CDR3 region has 15 residues. Germline CDR1 and CDR2: SGHTA and FQGNSA. Trimming took off 0 bases at V and 5 bases at J, with 13 bases between the two ends. This CDR3 is CASSLAVLGETEAFF. CDR3 DNA sequence: TGTGCCAGCAGCTTAGCGGTATTAGGGGAGACTGAAGCTTTCTTT.

The chain employs TRBV3-1 (or the pseudogene TRBV3-2) and TRBJ2-7; D uncertain. The CDR3 is 13 residues long. The germline gives CDR1 LGHDT, CDR2 YNNKEL (reference sequence). V was pared by 3 bases and J by 0 bases, with 6 bases between. In nucleotides, the CDR3 is TGTGCCAGCAGCCATTTCGCCTCCTACGAGCAGTACTTC. This encodes CASSHFASYEQYF.

The V and J genes are TRBV6-5 and TRBJ1-2; the D is unclear. From germline, CDR1 is MNHEY and CDR2 SVGAGI. Trimming pared 2 bases from V and 8 bases from J, leaving 15 bases between. CDR3 length: 14 residues. Here the CDR3 DNA reads TGTGCCAGCAGTTACGGTGGGGATTCCAACGGCTACACCTTC. Its translation: CASSYGGDSNGYTF.

The genes are TRBV13 and TRBJ2-5, with 11 bases fitting TRBD2. Germline lookup yields CDR1 PRHDT and CDR2 FYEKMQ (reference sequence). This CDR3 has 18 amino acids. Germline trimming cut 5 bases from V and 0 bases from J; bases unmatched to any gene: 11. CDR3 residues: CASSPGVAGGKDQETQYF. The CDR3 DNA reads as TGTGCCAGCAGCCCCGGGGTAGCGGGAGGGAAGGACCAAGAGACCCAGTACTTC.

J is TRBJ1-1 and V is TRBV23-1, with TRBD1 identical over 7 bases. Being an ORF, TRBV23-1 has a function that is uncertain. The ends lost 6 bases at V and 4 bases at J; junction bases unmatched: 8. This CDR3 is 14 amino acids long. The DNA of the CDR3 is TGCGCCAGCAGCGGACAGGAATCATGCACTGAAGCTTTCTTT. This encodes CASSGQESCTEAFF.

The chain combines TRBV5-1 with TRBJ2-7; 8 bases are a match to TRBD1. V dropped 4 bases and J dropped 3; count of bases not matched to a gene: 9. The germline CDR1 and CDR2 sequences are SGHRS and YFSETQ. The CDR3 sequence is 15 residues long. This CDR3 is CASSAIGGTGYEQYF. CDR3 bases: TGCGCCAGCAGCGCCATAGGGGGGACAGGCTACGAGCAGTACTTC.

The genes are TRBV19 and TRBJ1-4; D possibly corresponds to TRBD1 (5 bases). The CDR3 spans 13 residues. The germline V gene encodes CDR1 LNHDA and CDR2 SQIVND (reference sequence). Trimming shortened V by 6 bases and J by 5 bases, and 10 bases separated the two germline ends. The CDR3 sequence: CASSDRSNEKLFF. CDR3 sequence (DNA): TGTGCCAGTAGCGACAGATCAAATGAAAAACTGTTTTTT. The whole variable domain, remainder taken from reference TRBV19 and TRBJ1-4, is DGGITQSPKYLFRKEGQNVTLSCEQNLNHDAMYWYRQDPGQGLRLIYYSQIVNDFQKGDIAEGYSVSREKKESFPLTVTSAQKNPTAFYLCASSDRSNEKLFFGSGTQLSVL.

J is TRBJ2-1 and V is TRBV5-1, with TRBD2 identical over 9 bases. Germline CDR1 is SGHRS and CDR2 is YFSETQ. The CDR3 consists of 14 residues. V lost 0 bases, J lost 5 bases, and 0 bases stayed unmatched. CDR3 bases: TGCGCCAGCAGCTTGGGACTAGCGGACAATGAGCAGTTCTTC. Translation gives CASSLGLADNEQFF.

This chain connects TRBV6-6 to TRBJ2-7, with D perhaps TRBD1 (6 bases). V was pared by 2 bases and J by 1 base, with 12 bases between. This CDR3 spans 15 amino acids. The germline gives CDR1 MNHNY, CDR2 SVGAGI (reference sequence). Written as DNA, the CDR3 is TGTGCCAGCAGTTACATGTGGGGGCAGTCCTACGAGCAGTACTTC. This translates into CASSYMWGQSYEQYF.

The V call is TRBV6-5, the J call TRBJ1-4, with D unresolved. Germline assignment: CDR1 MNHEY and CDR2 SVGAGI. Trimming left V 0 bases short and J 6 bases short, with 5 bases between. CDR3 length: 13 amino acids. The CDR3 nucleotides read TGTGCCAGCAGTTACTCAGGGTATGAAAAACTGTTTTTT. This codes for CASSYSGYEKLFF.

This clone was observed once. The chain employs TRBV5-6 and TRBJ1-2, with 9 bases matching TRBD1. V was pared by 5 bases and J by 4 bases, with 18 bases of the junction left unmatched. The CDR3 covers 18 residues. CDR1 and CDR2 from the germline V gene are SGHDT and YYEEEE. The CDR3 loop is CASRSTGTGNSVGYGYTF. CDR3 DNA sequence: TGTGCCAGCAGGTCAACCGGGACAGGGAATTCCGTCGGCTATGGCTACACCTTC.

The V and J genes are TRBV27 and TRBJ2-3; 8 positions agree with TRBD1. Trimming took 3 bases from V and 4 from J; bases not matched to a gene: 3. CDR1 and CDR2 from the germline V gene are MNHEY and SMNVEV (reference sequence). There are 14 residues in the CDR3. CDR3 sequence: CASSFQDRADTQYF. The CDR3 DNA is TGTGCCAGCAGTTTTCAGGACAGGGCAGATACGCAGTATTTT.

The genes are TRBV27 and TRBJ1-4; a possible D gene is TRBD1 (5 bases). Germline V gene sequence: CDR1 MNHEY, CDR2 SMNVEV (reference sequence). The CDR3 is made up of 13 amino acids. Trimming shortened V by 6 bases and J by 4 bases, and 9 bases separated the two germline ends. This chain's CDR3 is CASRRDGNEKLFF. Here the CDR3 DNA reads TGTGCCAGCAGAAGGGACGGTAATGAAAAACTGTTTTTT.

This clone was detected only once. The rearrangement links TRBV5-1 to TRBJ2-5; D assignment may be TRBD1 or TRBD2 (6 bases each). CDR3 length: 15 residues. The germline CDR1 and CDR2 sequences are SGHRS and YFSETQ. V dropped 1 base and J dropped 1 base, with 11 bases sitting between them. CDR3 DNA: TGCGCCAGCAGCTTGACGGGGGCCCCCCAAGAGACCCAGTACTTC. Translation gives CASSLTGAPQETQYF.

In DNA form, the CDR3 reads TGTGCCACCAGTGGACAGGGGGACGGGGAGCTGTTTTTT. As protein: CATSGQGDGELFF. The chain recombines TRBV24-1 with TRBJ2-2; TRBD1 agrees at 9 bases. Germline trimming cut 5 bases from V and 7 bases from J; bases unmatched to any gene: 1. Germline V gives CDR1 KGHDR, CDR2 SFDVKD. The CDR3 is made up of 13 amino acids.

CDR3 sequence (DNA): TGTGCCACCAGTGAGAACGAGAGGGGGACTCGGGACACTGAAGCTTTCTTT. Amino acids: CATSENERGTRDTEAFF. The chain employs TRBV24-1 and TRBJ1-1, with D perhaps matching TRBD1 (6 bases). Trimming left V 4 bases short and J 3 bases short, with 20 bases between. The CDR3 sequence is 17 residues long. Germline V gene sequence: CDR1 KGHDR, CDR2 SFDVKD.

The chain combines TRBV30 with TRBJ1-2; D may be TRBD1 (5 bases). The CDR3 runs 13 residues. Germline CDR1 and CDR2: GTSNPN and SVGIG (reference sequence). Trimming left V 4 bases short and J 6 bases short, with 15 bases between. CDR3 sequence: CAWNLGPGNGYTF. DNA for the CDR3: TGTGCCTGGAATTTAGGCCCAGGGAATGGCTACACCTTC. The full variable domain, completed using reference TRBV30 and TRBJ1-2, is SQTIHQWPATLVQPVGSPLSLECTVEGTSNPNLYWYRQAAGRGLQLLFYSVGIGQISSEVPQNLSASRPQDRQFILSSKKLLLSDSGFYLCAWNLGPGNGYTFGSGTRLTVV.

The genes are TRBV6-5 and TRBJ1-1; no clear D. Germline V gene lookup returns CDR1 MNHEY and CDR2 SVGAGI. V was cut by 2 bases and J by 1 base, with 11 bases left in between. The CDR3 totals 15 residues. The CDR3 DNA follows: TGTGCCAGCAGTTACAGTCGGAGGAGGAACACTGAAGCTTTCTTT. Amino acids: CASSYSRRRNTEAFF.

The gene calls are TRBV28 and TRBJ2-6; D remains ambiguous. The CDR3 loop spans 15 amino acids. Germline assignment: CDR1 MDHEN and CDR2 SYDVKM. Trimming took 3 bases from V and 1 from J, leaving 7 bases between them. In DNA, the CDR3 is TGTGCCAGCAGTTTCCGGCTGTCTGGGGCCAACGTCCTGACTTTC. It is translated as CASSFRLSGANVLTF.

This chain joins TRBV4-1 and TRBJ2-3, with 9 nucleotides matching TRBD2. CDR3 size: 21 residues. The germline gives CDR1 MGHRA, CDR2 YSYEKL. V was clipped by 6 bases and J by 0 bases; unmatched bases: 22. CDR3 sequence reads: CASSPLPLAGGSPFSTDTQYF. Here the CDR3 DNA reads TGCGCCAGCAGTCCCCTTCCCCTGGCGGGGGGGTCCCCCTTTAGCACAGATACGCAGTATTTT.

V gene TRBV19 combines with J gene TRBJ1-2; possibly TRBD1 for D (6 bases). The CDR3 has 18 residues. Trimming shortened V by 5 bases and J by 0 bases, and 22 bases separated the two germline ends. CDR1 LNHDA and CDR2 SQIVND come from the germline V gene (reference sequence). In DNA form, the CDR3 reads TGTGCCAGTAGTGTCCAGGGGCAGGGTACTTCCACTAACTATGGCTACACCTTC. Translating gives CASSVQGQGTSTNYGYTF.

This chain connects TRBV6-5 to TRBJ2-7, with 11 bases fitting TRBD2. Germline V lookup: CDR1 MNHEY, CDR2 SVGAGI. The CDR3 covers 13 residues. The V and J ends lost 6 bases and 5 bases, in that order; junction bases with no gene match: 3. As DNA, the CDR3 is TGTGCCAGCAGGGCTAGCGGGAGGCACGAGCAGTACTTC. It encodes CASRASGRHEQYF.

The chain links TRBV18 to TRBJ2-5; 15 nucleotides match TRBD2. The junction had 3 bases not matched to a gene; V was cut back by 2 bases and J by 5 bases. Germline CDR1 reads KGHSH; CDR2 reads LQKENI. This CDR3 is 16 amino acids long. The CDR3 sequence is CASSPSGLAGGETQYF. Here the CDR3 DNA reads TGTGCCAGCTCACCATCCGGACTAGCGGGAGGGGAGACCCAGTACTTC.

The chain has TRBV5-1 and TRBJ2-5; D is possibly TRBD2 (6 bases). From germline, CDR1 is SGHRS and CDR2 YFSETQ. V was pared by 4 bases and J by 5 bases, with 18 bases between. CDR3 length: 15 amino acids. The CDR3 protein is CASSLEGRVRETQYF. DNA for the CDR3: TGCGCCAGCAGCCTGGAGGGTCGTGTCCGGGAGACCCAGTACTTC.

The rearrangement uses TRBV19 and TRBJ2-7; 14 nucleotides align to TRBD2. The V gene's germline CDR1 is LNHDA and CDR2 SQIVND (reference sequence). The CDR3 sequence is 19 residues long. Trimming took 4 bases from V and 3 from J; bases not matched to a gene: 14. CDR3 sequence (DNA): TGTGCCAGTAGTACCCCCGCTAGTGGACTAGCGGGGGGACACTACGAGCAGTACTTC. Translating gives CASSTPASGLAGGHYEQYF.

The V gene is TRBV27, the J gene TRBJ1-2, with 12 bases identical to TRBD1. Germline values: CDR1 MNHEY, CDR2 SMNVEV (reference sequence). The CDR3 runs 14 residues. V trimming: 6 bases; J trimming: 8 bases; junction bases outside the gene matches: 7. The CDR3 DNA reads as TGTGCCAGCAGCCCGAAGGGGACAGGGGGCGGCTACACCTTC. Translation: CASSPKGTGGGYTF.

CDR3 sequence reads: CASSYSGTRQPQHF. Here the CDR3 DNA reads TGTGCCAGCAGTTACTCGGGAACACGGCAGCCCCAGCATTTT. The V and J genes are TRBV6-5 and TRBJ1-5; D is uncertain. In germline, CDR1 is MNHEY, CDR2 SVGAGI. The CDR3 runs to 14 residues. Trimming removed 0 bases from V and 7 bases from J, with 10 bases in between.

The chain is built from TRBV19 and TRBJ2-5, with 9 nucleotides matching TRBD1. The germline V gene encodes CDR1 LNHDA and CDR2 SQIVND (reference sequence). V lost 3 bases and J lost 4; bases outside the gene matches: 3. CDR3 size: 14 residues. CDR3 protein: CASSISTGGETQYF. CDR3 in DNA: TGTGCCAGTAGTATTTCGACAGGGGGAGAGACCCAGTACTTC.

The rearrangement links TRBV5-5 to TRBJ2-1, with D uncertain. Germline assignment: CDR1 SGHKS and CDR2 YYEKEE (reference sequence). Trimming removed 0 bases from V and 4 bases from J, with 11 bases in between. The CDR3 has 15 residues. The CDR3 protein is CASSLAALSYNEQFF. As DNA, the CDR3 is TGTGCCAGCAGCTTGGCGGCACTCTCATACAATGAGCAGTTCTTC.

The chain carries TRBV11-2 and TRBJ2-3; 7 bases align to TRBD2. Germline values: CDR1 SGHAT, CDR2 FQNNGV. V dropped 1 base and J dropped 3; count of bases not matched to a gene: 4. The CDR3 is made up of 15 amino acids. The CDR3 region is CASSLGNSGTDTQYF. The CDR3 DNA reads TGTGCCAGCAGCTTAGGTAATAGCGGGACAGATACGCAGTATTTT.

The genes are TRBV10-2 and TRBJ2-3, with D unclear. The V gene lost 8 bases and the J gene lost 5 bases, with 14 bases spanning the gap. This CDR3 is 13 amino acids long. Per the germline V gene, CDR1 is WSHSY and CDR2 is SAAADI. The CDR3 spells CASVGFTGDTQYF. CDR3 DNA sequence: TGCGCCAGCGTAGGGTTTACCGGAGATACGCAGTATTTT.